The next 31 T cell receptor beta chains were all read from a single sample in a study of regulatory T cells in long-lasting Graves disease. Time point reported: newly diagnosed GD, antithyroid drugs for less than 3 months. The TCR library was made from RNA extracted from PBMCs. Building of the TCR beta libraries involved iRepertoire HTBI primers and Arm-PCR of CDR3 regions. TCRdb processed the multiplex PCR reads anew with MiXCR; each CDR3 protein has one entry. Of roughly 500,000 distinct CDR3 sequences in the sample, roughly 13% are singletons; the top ten hold roughly a tenth. The sample also formed part of further work on T cells in Graves' hyperthyroidism and ophthalmopathy.

The specimen was peripheral blood mononuclear cells (PBMCs), collected at new diagnosis, from a patient treated with antithyroid drugs. Receptor source: a man in his thirties or forties with Graves disease.

Many counts were recorded for this clonotype. The chain recombines TRBV5-1 with TRBJ2-1, with D uncertain. V lost 4 bases, J lost 3 bases, and 11 bases lay in between. The CDR3 is made up of 14 amino acids. Germline CDR1 is SGHRS and CDR2 is YFSETQ. CDR3 sequence: CASSAVSGYNEQFF. The CDR3 DNA reads as TGCGCCAGCAGCGCCGTGTCCGGCTACAATGAGCAGTTCTTC.

V usage is TRBV6-2 or TRBV6-3 and J usage is TRBJ2-1, with 14 nucleotides matching TRBD2. Unmatched junction bases numbered 7, after V lost 7 bases and J lost 11 bases. This CDR3 contains 14 residues. The V gene's germline CDR1 is MNHEY and CDR2 SVGEGT. CDR3 bases: TGTGCCAGCACTCAGGGACTAGCGGGAGTTCAGCAGTTCTTC. It yields the protein CASTQGLAGVQQFF.

This clonotype has a count of ten or more. This rearrangement joins TRBV11-3 to TRBJ2-1; 7 nucleotides align to TRBD2. V trimming: 3 bases; J trimming: 6 bases; junction bases outside the gene matches: 8. The CDR3 sequence is 15 residues long. Germline V CDR1 and CDR2: SGHNT, YENEEA. CDR3 residues: CASSFSGSPGNEQFF. As DNA, the CDR3 is TGTGCCAGCAGCTTTAGCGGGTCCCCCGGCAATGAGCAGTTCTTC.

Many counts were recorded for this clonotype. This chain connects TRBV29-1 to TRBJ1-2, with 7 positions matching TRBD1. Germline V lookup: CDR1 SQVTM, CDR2 ANQGSEA. This CDR3 has 12 residues. V lost 6 bases, J lost 1 base, and 2 bases stayed unmatched. The CDR3 DNA is TGCAGCGTGACAGGGAATAACTATGGCTACACCTTC. It specifies CSVTGNNYGYTF.

Ten or more counts support this clonotype. This chain links TRBV20-1 with TRBJ2-5; 7 nucleotides align to TRBD2. Germline-derived CDR1 and CDR2 are DFQATT and SNEGSKA (reference sequence). The CDR3 is 14 residues long. Germline trimming cut 0 bases from V and 4 bases from J; bases unmatched to any gene: 5. CDR3 nucleotide sequence: TGCAGTGCTAGAGATGGAGGCGGGAGAGAGACCCAGTACTTC. Its translation: CSARDGGGRETQYF.

This clonotype occurred many times. The chain uses TRBV12-3 or TRBV12-4 and TRBJ1-2, with D tentatively TRBD1 (5 bases). The V end was cut by 6 bases, the J end by 1 base, with 15 bases between. The CDR3 has 15 amino acids. The CDR3 reads CASSRGTLFNYGYTF. For the CDR3, the DNA is TGTGCCAGCAGCCGCGGGACTTTATTTAACTATGGCTACACCTTC.

This chain joins TRBV30 and TRBJ1-1; tentatively, D is TRBD1 (5 bases). This CDR3 has 13 residues. Germline V gene sequence: CDR1 GTSNPN, CDR2 SVGIG (reference sequence). Trimming cost V 0 bases and J 4 bases, with 9 bases left between them. CDR3 coding DNA: TGTGCCTGGAGTGTACAGGAGGGCACTGAAGCTTTCTTT. Translating it yields CAWSVQEGTEAFF. Full variable domain (outside the CDR3, taken from reference TRBV30 and TRBJ1-1): SQTIHQWPATLVQPVGSPLSLECTVEGTSNPNLYWYRQAAGRGLQLLFYSVGIGQISSEVPQNLSASRPQDRQFILSSKKLLLSDSGFYLCAWSVQEGTEAFFGQGTRLTVV.

This clonotype was counted many times. V gene TRBV12-3 or TRBV12-4 combines with J gene TRBJ2-7; D unresolved. V was trimmed by 7 bases and J by 5 bases, leaving 6 bases between them. This CDR3 has 10 residues. In DNA form, the CDR3 reads TGTGCCAGCAAAGGGAACGAGCAGTACTTC. It specifies CASKGNEQYF.

This clonotype has ten or more counts. At one end, the junction sequence differs from germline, possibly due to a read error. The chain combines TRBV5-1 with TRBJ1-5; the D gene is possibly TRBD1 (5 bases). Germline V gene sequence: CDR1 SGHRS, CDR2 YFSETQ. The CDR3 sequence is 13 residues long. CDR3 bases: TGTGCCAGCAGCTTGGGGGTAAATCAGCCCCAGCATTTT. Translating gives CASSLGVNQPQHF.

The table lists this clonotype with many counts. The V and J genes are TRBV27 and TRBJ2-7, with 8 bases fitting TRBD1. The trim removed 10 bases at V and 1 base at J, leaving 21 bases unmatched. Germline V gene data show CDR1 as MNHEY and CDR2 as SMNVEV (reference sequence). The CDR3 sequence is 18 residues long. CDR3 nucleotides: TGTGCCACCCAGACCAGGGGGCGCGTCGGTTATAGGTCCTACGAGCAGTACTTC. Its protein is CATQTRGRVGYRSYEQYF.

This clonotype has at least ten counts. This chain connects TRBV20-1 to TRBJ2-1, with TRBD1 matching over 10 bases. CDR3 length: 15 amino acids. Looked up from germline, CDR1 is DFQATT and CDR2 is SNEGSKA (reference sequence). V lost 0 bases and J lost 8; bases outside the gene matches: 7. The CDR3 loop is CSARDLGQGVDEQFF. The CDR3 nucleotides are TGCAGTGCTAGAGATCTTGGACAGGGGGTCGATGAGCAGTTCTTC.

This clonotype showed up many times. The V and J genes are TRBV5-1 and TRBJ1-4, with 9 bases matching TRBD1. Germline trimming cut 4 bases from V and 4 bases from J; bases unmatched to any gene: 5. The CDR3 spans 15 residues. CDR1 is SGHRS, CDR2 YFSETQ, per germline. The CDR3 region has the DNA TGCGCCAGCAGCGGGGACAGGGCCGATAATGAAAAACTGTTTTTT. Translated: CASSGDRADNEKLFF.

This clonotype was observed at least ten times. The V and J genes are TRBV12-3 or TRBV12-4 and TRBJ2-4; a possible D gene is TRBD2 (5 bases). V lost 5 bases and J lost 3, with 14 bases in between. CDR3 length: 15 residues. The CDR3 region has the DNA TGTGCCAGCAGTCCCCATTTCCGGGACAAAAACATTCAGTACTTC. Protein sequence: CASSPHFRDKNIQYF.

The chain is built from TRBV18 and TRBJ2-7, with 7 bases aligning to TRBD2. The CDR3 has 19 residues. Looked up from germline, CDR1 is KGHSH and CDR2 is LQKENI. The junction had 18 bases not matched to a gene; V was cut back by 4 bases and J by 0 bases. This chain's CDR3 is CASSRASWRENVGSYEQYF. The CDR3 nucleotides read TGTGCCAGCTCACGGGCTAGTTGGCGGGAGAACGTCGGCTCCTACGAGCAGTACTTC.

There are many counts of this clonotype. The chain couples TRBV12-3 or TRBV12-4 to TRBJ2-7; 11 positions match TRBD2. CDR3 length equals 15 residues. Trimming removed 3 bases from V and 1 base from J; junction bases left unmatched: 2. For the CDR3, the DNA is TGTGCCAGCAGTTTCGGACTAGCGGGTTCCTACGAGCAGTACTTC. Its protein product is CASSFGLAGSYEQYF.

As regards this clonotype: This may come from a read error, since a much larger clone is one base off. V is TRBV28 and J is TRBJ2-1; no reliable D call. Germline V gene data show CDR1 as MDHEN and CDR2 as SYDVKM. CDR3 length equals 13 residues. CDR3 loop: CASSLPGYNERFF. CDR3 coding DNA: TGTGCCAGCAGTTTACCTGGTTACAATGAGCGGTTCTTC.

This clonotype was counted only a few times. The chain recombines TRBV20-1 with TRBJ1-4; 7 nucleotides agree with TRBD1. V shed 6 bases and J 2 bases; nucleotides not matched to a gene: 6. This CDR3 is built from 14 residues. CDR1 and CDR2 (germline): DFQATT, SNEGSKA (reference sequence). The CDR3 loop reads CSAPGGSTNEKLFF. CDR3 nucleotide sequence: TGCAGTGCCCCAGGGGGTTCCACTAATGAAAAACTGTTTTTT.

The table lists this clonotype with many counts. The CDR3 DNA sequence: TGCAGCGTTGCTATGGACAGGGTGAATCAGCCCCAGCATTTT. The encoded protein is CSVAMDRVNQPQHF. This chain uses TRBV29-1 with TRBJ1-5, with TRBD1 identical over 8 bases. The CDR3 consists of 14 residues. The V gene's germline CDR1 is SQVTM and CDR2 ANQGSEA. V lost 4 bases to trimming and J lost 4 bases; unmatched junction nucleotides: 6.

This clonotype was found many times. This chain uses TRBV7-8 with TRBJ2-1; 15 bases align to TRBD2. Trimming at V came to 4 bases and at J to 12 bases, leaving 10 bases not matched to a gene. This CDR3 spans 16 amino acids. Looked up from germline, CDR1 is SGHVS and CDR2 is FQNEAQ. As DNA, the CDR3 is TGTGCCAGCAGCTCTCCCCGGACTAGCGGGAGGGCCCTGCAGTTCTTC. It is translated as CASSSPRTSGRALQFF. Full variable domain (rest looked up from reference TRBV7-8 and TRBJ2-1): GAGVSQSPRYKVAKRGQDVALRCDPISGHVSLFWYQQALGQGPEFLTYFQNEAQLDKSGLPSDRFFAERPEGSVSTLKIQRTQQEDSAVYLCASSSPRTSGRALQFFGPGTRLTVL.

This clonotype was counted once. The chain joins TRBV25-1 to TRBJ2-2; no clear D gene. In germline, CDR1 is MGHDK, CDR2 SYGVNS. The V gene lost 4 bases and the J gene lost 5 bases, with 8 bases spanning the gap. The CDR3 runs 13 residues. The CDR3 spells CASSASRTGELFF. The CDR3 DNA is TGTGCCAGCAGTGCTTCGCGGACCGGGGAGCTGTTTTTT.

This clonotype was detected many times. This chain uses TRBV18 with TRBJ2-1; TRBD1 matches at 7 bases. CDR3 size: 15 residues. The J segment lost 3 bases and the V segment lost 3 bases, leaving 5 bases of the junction unmatched. Germline CDR1 KGHSH, CDR2 LQKENI. The CDR3 is CASSPTGAYYNEQFF. The CDR3, as DNA: TGTGCCAGCTCACCCACAGGGGCCTACTACAATGAGCAGTTCTTC.

This clonotype was seen at least ten times. The chain links TRBV29-1 to TRBJ2-5; 9 positions agree with TRBD2. This CDR3 contains 14 residues. Germline V gene sequence: CDR1 SQVTM, CDR2 ANQGSEA. V lost 2 bases to trimming and J lost 4 bases; unmatched junction nucleotides: 5. Written as DNA, the CDR3 is TGCAGCGTTGAACAGGATAGCGGGAGAGAGACCCAGTACTTC. Translating gives CSVEQDSGRETQYF.

This clonotype was observed a handful of times. The CDR3 is CASRAGRQNTEAFF. The CDR3 DNA sequence: TGTGCCAGCAGAGCAGGGCGCCAGAACACTGAAGCTTTCTTT. The J gene is TRBJ1-1, the V gene TRBV6-1, with TRBD1 as a possible D gene (5 bases). V was shortened by 6 bases and J by 1 base, with 12 bases between the two germline ends. This CDR3 contains 14 residues. The V gene's germline CDR1 is MNHNS and CDR2 SASEGT.

This clonotype was seen many times. The genes are TRBV9 and TRBJ2-7; 7 nucleotides line up with TRBD1. CDR1 is SGDLS, CDR2 YYNGEE, per germline. With 2 bases clipped from V and 3 bases from J, the junction kept 8 bases outside the gene matches. CDR3 size: 15 residues. CDR3 in DNA: TGTGCCAGCAGCGTGGCAGGGGGAAATTTCTACGAGCAGTACTTC. This translates into CASSVAGGNFYEQYF.

This rearrangement joins TRBV15 to TRBJ2-7; perhaps TRBD2 as D (5 bases). The CDR3 length is 14 residues. The V end lost 0 bases, the J end lost 4 bases, and 10 bases lay between the germline ends. Germline V gene data show CDR1 as LNHNV and CDR2 as YYDKDF (reference sequence). For the CDR3, the DNA is TGTGCCACCAGCAGAGATACTAGTAGTTACGAGCAGTACTTC. It encodes CATSRDTSSYEQYF.

This clonotype has more than one count but fewer than ten. The chain has TRBV6-1 and TRBJ2-2; no clear D. Trimming took off 6 bases at V and 7 bases at J, with 6 bases between the two ends. Germline values: CDR1 MNHNS, CDR2 SASEGT. The CDR3 spans 11 residues. The CDR3, as DNA: TGTGCCAGCAGCCGGTACGGGGAGCTGTTTTTT. Translation gives CASSRYGELFF.

This clonotype was seen ten or more times. V is TRBV11-2 and J is TRBJ2-1; D is uncertain. Per the germline V gene, CDR1 is SGHAT and CDR2 is FQNNGV. The V and J ends lost 5 bases and 0 bases respectively, with 14 bases between them. The CDR3 consists of 16 residues. CDR3 residues: CASSPRVLSSYNEQFF. CDR3 coding DNA: TGTGCCAGCAGCCCACGGGTCCTAAGCTCCTACAATGAGCAGTTCTTC.

The chain has TRBV5-4 and TRBJ2-3; D might be TRBD1 (7 bases). V was clipped by 4 bases and J by 4 bases, with 19 bases between them. The CDR3 contains 16 residues. Per germline, CDR1 SGHNT and CDR2 YYREEE (reference sequence). The CDR3 here is CASSGMTGRSPDTQYF. In DNA, the CDR3 is TGTGCCAGCAGCGGGATGACAGGGAGGTCTCCAGATACGCAGTATTTT.

This clonotype showed up just once. A far larger clone differs by one base, so this is likely a read error. The CDR3 protein is CASSLEGTNEELFF. In DNA, the CDR3 is TGTGCCAGCAGCTTGGAGGGGACTAATGAAGAACTGTTTTTT. The chain has TRBV5-6 and TRBJ1-4; a possible D gene is TRBD1 (5 bases). This CDR3 is built from 14 residues. Germline V lookup: CDR1 SGHDT, CDR2 YYEEEE.

This clonotype was recorded at least ten times. The rearrangement joins TRBV14 to TRBJ2-4; D perhaps matches TRBD2 (5 bases). V was trimmed by 1 base and J by 7 bases, leaving 14 bases between them. This CDR3 region has 15 residues. Germline CDR1 SGHDN, CDR2 FVKESK. In nucleotides, the CDR3 is TGTGCCAGCAGCCAAGGGACTGGAGGTTGGAACATTCAGTACTTC. This sequence encodes CASSQGTGGWNIQYF.

This clonotype was detected many times. This rearrangement joins TRBV28 to TRBJ2-5; perhaps TRBD1 as D (6 bases). Trimming stripped 8 bases from V and 4 bases from J, with 14 bases between. The germline V gene encodes CDR1 MDHEN and CDR2 SYDVKM. The CDR3 length is 13 residues. Here the CDR3 reads CASGKQGGETQYF. CDR3 DNA sequence: TGTGCCAGCGGGAAACAGGGCGGAGAGACCCAGTACTTC.